Below are 29 T cell receptor beta chains sequenced from a single sample in a study of blood T cells in healthy people across ages. Primed by a sample-barcoded 5' primer and a J-beta primer mix, a second PCR proceeded for about 6 to 11 cycles. Using its own MiXCR run on the 5' RACE reads, TCRdb lists one record per CDR3 protein. The sample yields around 750,000 distinct CDR3 sequences, about 48% seen once. The sample taken for sequencing was blood. The receptor source for this set is a man of 80 years or more in good health.

This clonotype occurred a few times. V gene TRBV25-1 combines with J gene TRBJ2-5, with 12 bases that match TRBD2. The J call could be wrong; TRBJ2-7 is a better fit for the DNA end. Per the germline V gene, CDR1 is MGHDK and CDR2 is SYGVNS. The CDR3 is made up of 14 amino acids. The chain's CDR3 is CASTGLAGQGEQYF. CDR3 bases: TGTGCCAGCACCGGACTAGCGGGACAGGGCGAGCAGTACTTC.

This clonotype turned up a few times. This sequence joins TRBV7-9 and TRBJ2-7; 7 positions agree with TRBD1. This CDR3 has 16 amino acids. The V segment lost 5 bases and the J segment 3 bases; nucleotides outside the gene matches: 13. CDR1 is SEHNR, CDR2 FQNEAQ, per germline (reference sequence). CDR3 sequence (DNA): TGTGCCAGCAGCCCAAACAACAGGGGCAGGGACTACGAGCAGTACTTC. Its translation: CASSPNNRGRDYEQYF.

The J gene is TRBJ2-3, the V gene TRBV5-1; 14 bases agree with TRBD2. V was pared by 3 bases and J by 14 bases, with 14 bases of the junction left unmatched. Per the germline V gene, CDR1 is SGHRS and CDR2 is YFSETQ. This CDR3 comprises 16 residues. CDR3 nucleotides: TGCGCCAGCAGCTCCGGACTAGCGGGAGGTTTGGGATACGCGTATTTT. Its translation: CASSSGLAGGLGYAYF.

CDR3 protein: CASRRDRRETQYF. The CDR3 DNA follows: TGTGCCAGCAGGAGGGACAGGCGTGAGACCCAGTACTTC. The chain couples TRBV27 to TRBJ2-5; 8 bases are shared with TRBD1. The CDR3 is made up of 13 amino acids. V lost 6 bases to trimming and J lost 5 bases; unmatched junction nucleotides: 5. Germline CDR1 MNHEY, CDR2 SMNVEV (reference sequence).

On this clonotype itself: A single base separates this from a much larger clone, so it may be a read error. The chain is built from TRBV27 and TRBJ2-5; 9 bases agree with TRBD2. The CDR3 covers 13 residues. Germline V lookup: CDR1 MNHEY, CDR2 SMNVEV (reference sequence). DNA of the CDR3: TGTGCCGGCAGCGGGGGGCAAGGTACGGAGCAGTACTTC. This codes for CAGSGGQGTEQYF.

In this sample, this clonotype turned up a few times. The gene calls are TRBV9 and TRBJ2-1; 13 positions agree with TRBD2. Trimming at V came to 3 bases and at J to 6 bases, leaving 3 bases not matched to a gene. Per the germline V gene, CDR1 is SGDLS and CDR2 is YYNGEE. This CDR3 has 15 residues. The CDR3 loop reads CASSAGLAGSNEQFF. CDR3 DNA sequence: TGTGCCAGCAGCGCGGGACTAGCGGGAAGCAATGAGCAGTTCTTC.

The chain couples TRBV29-1 to TRBJ2-4, with D maybe TRBD2 (5 bases). The J call may be mistaken, given a closer DNA end match to TRBJ2-5. The V gene's germline CDR1 is SQVTM and CDR2 ANQGSEA. The length of the CDR3 is 16 residues. The CDR3 sequence: CSVESALAGAGETQYF. CDR3 DNA sequence: TGCAGCGTTGAATCTGCCCTAGCAGGAGCAGGAGAGACCCAGTACTTC.

This clonotype turned up a few times. The chain recombines TRBV27 with TRBJ2-5; TRBD1 aligns across 9 bases. Germline CDR1 is MNHEY and CDR2 is SMNVEV (reference sequence). V gave up 2 bases and J gave up 12 bases; unmatched junction bases: 13. CDR3 length: 15 residues. The CDR3 region has the DNA TGTGCCAGCAGTTTAGCCCCGGGACAGGGAGGCCGGGAGTACTTC. Translating it yields CASSLAPGQGGREYF.

This clonotype has only a few counts. One junction end disagrees with the germline gene, perhaps due to a read error. This rearrangement joins TRBV28 to TRBJ2-1, with 7 bases that match TRBD1. This CDR3 has 16 amino acids. Germline-derived CDR1 and CDR2 are MDHEN and SYDVKM. CDR3 residues: CASSPETGSLYNEQFF. The CDR3 DNA reads as TGTGCCAGCAGTCCGGAGACAGGGTCCCTTTACAATGAACAGTTCTTC.

The chain uses TRBV27 and TRBJ2-5; TRBD2 aligns across 10 bases. The CDR3 spans 15 residues. Per the germline V gene, CDR1 is MNHEY and CDR2 is SMNVEV (reference sequence). Unmatched junction bases numbered 5, after V lost 6 bases and J lost 1 base. CDR3 bases: TGTGCCAGCAGGCCTAGGACTAGCGGCCAAGAGACCCAGTACTTC. Its protein product is CASRPRTSGQETQYF.

The chain links TRBV29-1 to TRBJ2-5; 7 bases are shared with TRBD2. CDR1 is SQVTM and CDR2 is ANQGSEA in the germline V gene. The CDR3 contains 13 residues. J gave up 5 bases and V 3 bases, and 6 bases lay outside the gene matches. The CDR3 sequence is CSVEGGVGETQYF. CDR3 nucleotide sequence: TGCAGCGTTGAGGGGGGGGTTGGGGAGACCCAGTACTTC. The variable domain in full, with the rest retrieved from reference TRBV29-1 and TRBJ2-5, is SAVISQKPSRDICQRGTSLTIQCQVDSQVTMMFWYRQQPGQSLTLIATANQGSEATYESGFVIDKFPISRPNLTFSTLTVSNMSPEDSSIYLCSVEGGVGETQYFGPGTRLLVL.

This chain connects TRBV7-9 to TRBJ2-1; unclear D gene. The V end was cut by 4 bases, the J end by 5 bases, with 12 bases between. CDR1 SEHNR and CDR2 FQNEAQ come from the germline V gene (reference sequence). The CDR3 totals 14 residues. The CDR3 nucleotides read TGTGCCAGCAGCTCTACATTCTCTAACAATGAGCAGTTCTTC. Translating it yields CASSSTFSNNEQFF.

The chain couples TRBV20-1 to TRBJ2-5; D is unresolved. Between the trimmed V and J ends, which lost 6 bases and 6 bases, there was a span of 11 bases. Germline lookup yields CDR1 DFQATT and CDR2 SNEGSKA (reference sequence). The CDR3 spans 11 residues. The CDR3 here is CSAPIGQTQYF. DNA for the CDR3: TGCAGTGCCCCCATTGGGCAGACCCAGTACTTC.

This CDR3 reads CASSQNDGGHYGYTF. CDR3 nucleotide sequence: TGCGCCAGCAGCCAAAATGACGGGGGACACTATGGCTACACCTTC. V and J are TRBV4-1 and TRBJ1-2; D possibly corresponds to TRBD1 (5 bases). The V and J ends lost 2 bases and 3 bases respectively, with 13 bases between them. Germline lookup yields CDR1 MGHRA and CDR2 YSYEKL. The CDR3 is 15 amino acids.

This clonotype has just a few counts. The rearrangement joins TRBV29-1 to TRBJ2-1, with TRBD2 matching over 11 bases. The CDR3 runs to 14 residues. After removal of 5 bases from V and 12 bases from J, the junction contained 12 bases not matched to a gene. CDR1 is SQVTM and CDR2 is ANQGSEA in the germline V gene. CDR3 in amino acids: CSVRPGTSGEGQFF. CDR3 DNA: TGCAGCGTTCGCCCCGGGACTAGCGGCGAGGGGCAGTTCTTC.

V gene TRBV2 combines with J gene TRBJ1-6; D gene uncertain. Trimming stripped 7 bases from V and 10 bases from J, with 17 bases between. Germline V lookup: CDR1 SNHLY, CDR2 FYNNEI. The CDR3 runs 14 residues. For the CDR3, the DNA is TGTGCCAGCATTGGTCTCCAAAGCGGGTCACCCCTCCACTTT. It codes for CASIGLQSGSPLHF.

The gene calls are TRBV7-2 and TRBJ1-5, with 7 bases aligning to TRBD1. The CDR3 has 15 residues. Germline V gene data show CDR1 as SGHTA and CDR2 as FQGNSA. Losses at the gene ends were 1 base for V and 4 bases for J; bases not matched to a gene: 4. The CDR3 is CASSLGATGNQPQHF. The CDR3 DNA follows: TGTGCCAGCAGCTTAGGGGCGACAGGGAATCAGCCCCAGCATTTT.

This rearrangement joins TRBV13 to TRBJ2-5; 8 bases match TRBD2. The end of the DNA is better explained by TRBJ2-7, so the J call may be wrong. The germline gives CDR1 PRHDT, CDR2 FYEKMQ (reference sequence). CDR3 size: 16 residues. CDR3 sequence reads: CASSLGLRGRIHEQYF. The CDR3 DNA follows: TGTGCCAGCAGCTTAGGCCTCCGCGGGAGGATCCACGAGCAGTACTTC.

V and J are TRBV20-1 and TRBJ1-5; no clear D. The CDR3 covers 14 residues. V shed 1 base and J shed 4 bases, with 11 bases lying between them. Germline values: CDR1 DFQATT, CDR2 SNEGSKA (reference sequence). In DNA form, the CDR3 reads TGCAGTGCTAGAGTAACAAACGGGAATCAGCCCCAGCATTTT. Translation: CSARVTNGNQPQHF.

In this sample, this clonotype turned up a few times. The genes are TRBV7-2 and TRBJ2-7; D is uncertain. The germline gives CDR1 SGHTA, CDR2 FQGNSA. V was trimmed by 0 bases and J by 10 bases, leaving 10 bases between them. The CDR3 loop spans 12 amino acids. The CDR3 nucleotides read TGTGCCAGCAGCTTAGCGGTTGGAGAACAGTACTTC. Translation: CASSLAVGEQYF.

The V and J genes are TRBV11-2 and TRBJ2-7; a weak D match, TRBD1 (5 bases). Between the trimmed V and J ends, which lost 1 base and 2 bases, there was a span of 15 bases. The germline V gene has CDR1 SGHAT and CDR2 FQNNGV. The CDR3 contains 16 residues. The CDR3 bases are TGTGCCAGCAGCTTAGGATCAGGGTCGGCGACCTACGAGCAGTACTTC. Translating gives CASSLGSGSATYEQYF.

V is TRBV5-1 and J is TRBJ1-1; 8 bases fit TRBD1. There are 16 residues in the CDR3. CDR1 is SGHRS and CDR2 is YFSETQ in the germline V gene. The ends lost 2 bases at V and 0 bases at J; junction bases unmatched: 6. The CDR3 DNA sequence: TGCGCCAGCAGCTTCGGGACAGGAGTAATGAACACTGAAGCTTTCTTT. Translated: CASSFGTGVMNTEAFF.

V and J are TRBV6-1 and TRBJ2-1, with 8 bases lining up with TRBD2. V gave up 6 bases and J gave up 7 bases; unmatched junction bases: 11. Germline loops: CDR1 MNHNS, CDR2 SASEGT. The CDR3 runs 15 residues. The CDR3 DNA follows: TGTGCCAGCAGCAGAGCGGGAGACCCCTTAAATGAGCAGTTCTTC. Translated, it gives CASSRAGDPLNEQFF.

The chain combines TRBV28 with TRBJ2-4; D possibly corresponds to TRBD1 (5 bases). The end of the DNA is better explained by TRBJ2-7, so the J call may be wrong. From germline, CDR1 is MDHEN and CDR2 SYDVKM. This CDR3 region has 12 residues. The CDR3 sequence is CASSYSRAEQYF. CDR3 coding DNA: TGTGCCAGCAGTTACTCCAGGGCCGAGCAGTACTTC.

The V call is TRBV28, the J call TRBJ2-7; D could derive from TRBD1 or TRBD2 (6 bases each). The CDR3 sequence is 14 residues long. The germline V gene encodes CDR1 MDHEN and CDR2 SYDVKM. The V end lost 5 bases, the J end lost 0 bases, and 11 bases lay between the germline ends. The CDR3: CASSGSGASYEQYF. CDR3 nucleotides: TGTGCCAGCAGTGGGTCGGGGGCCTCCTACGAGCAGTACTTC.

The gene calls are TRBV5-1 and TRBJ2-3; TRBD2 might be the D (6 bases). The CDR3 sequence is 17 residues long. V lost 0 bases to trimming and J lost 4 bases, with 18 bases between them. Germline V gene lookup returns CDR1 SGHRS and CDR2 YFSETQ. CDR3 protein: CASSLDPVGGSADTQYF. In DNA form, the CDR3 reads TGCGCCAGCAGCTTGGATCCGGTCGGAGGGAGCGCAGATACGCAGTATTTT.

In this sample, this clonotype turned up once. V is TRBV20-1 and J is TRBJ1-4; 10 bases align to TRBD1. This CDR3 contains 15 residues. Trimming removed 2 bases from V and 8 bases from J; junction bases left unmatched: 8. Germline CDR1 and CDR2: DFQATT and SNEGSKA (reference sequence). The CDR3 region is CSARYRTGGKEKLFF. The CDR3, as DNA: TGCAGTGCTAGATATCGGACAGGGGGAAAGGAAAAACTGTTTTTT.

The chain links TRBV5-1 to TRBJ2-7; 7 positions agree with TRBD1. The CDR3 loop spans 14 amino acids. Germline trimming cut 6 bases from V and 2 bases from J; bases unmatched to any gene: 8. Germline lookup yields CDR1 SGHRS and CDR2 YFSETQ. The CDR3 coding sequence is TGCGCCAGCACCCGGACAGGCCTAACCTACGAGCAGTACTTC. This gives the protein CASTRTGLTYEQYF.

For this clonotype: One end of the junction fails to match germline, which may point to a read error. This chain connects TRBV5-6 to TRBJ2-5, with 9 bases identical to TRBD1. From germline, CDR1 is SGHDT and CDR2 YYEEEE. The CDR3 consists of 15 residues. The chain's CDR3 is CANSLRQGVKETQYF. Here the CDR3 DNA reads TGTGCCAACAGCTTGCGACAGGGGGTAAAAGAGACCCAGTACTTC. Drawing the rest from reference TRBV5-6 and TRBJ2-5, the complete variable domain is DAGVTQSPTHLIKTRGQQVTLRCSPKSGHDTVSWYQQALGQGPQFIFQYYEEEERQRGNFPDRFSGHQFPNYSSELNVNALLLGDSALYLCANSLRQGVKETQYFGPGTRLLVL.